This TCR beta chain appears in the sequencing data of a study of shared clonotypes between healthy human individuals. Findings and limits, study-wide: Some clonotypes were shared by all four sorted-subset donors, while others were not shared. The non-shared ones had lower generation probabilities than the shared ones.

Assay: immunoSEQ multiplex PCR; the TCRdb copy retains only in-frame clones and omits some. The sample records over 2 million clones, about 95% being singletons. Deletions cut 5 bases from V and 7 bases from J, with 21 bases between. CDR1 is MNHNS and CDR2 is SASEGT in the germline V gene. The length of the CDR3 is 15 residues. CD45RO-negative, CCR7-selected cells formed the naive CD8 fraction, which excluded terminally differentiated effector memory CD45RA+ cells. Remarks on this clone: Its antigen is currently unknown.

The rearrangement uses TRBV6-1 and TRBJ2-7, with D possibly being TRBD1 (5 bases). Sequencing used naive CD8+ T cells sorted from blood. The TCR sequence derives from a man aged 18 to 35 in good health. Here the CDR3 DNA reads TGTGCCAGCAGTCCAATGGGTGGGGCTCCCTGGGAGCAGTACTTC. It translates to CASSPMGGAPWEQYF.